The entry that follows covers one T cell receptor (beta chain) sequence. Its specificity is unknown. The data originate from a study of early T cells in non-severe SARS-CoV-2 infection. Trimming cost V 1 base and J 1 base, with 8 bases left between them. The V gene's germline CDR1 is SGHRS and CDR2 YFSETQ. The CDR3 sequence is 14 residues long. Tagging with unique molecular identifiers was applied to individual cDNA molecules. MiXCR, applied by TCRdb to the 5' RACE reads, yields one record per CDR3 protein. In the table there are roughly 55,000 distinct CDR3 sequences, 5.5% to 7.5% of which are singletons. General observations from the study: Anti-spike CD8 responses were favored in VDJdb matching, and private and CD4 specificities were missed.

The sample consisted of whole blood. The V gene is TRBV5-1, the J gene TRBJ2-5; perhaps D is TRBD1 or TRBD2 (5 bases each). The clonotype originates from an adult who was a healthcare worker with PCR-confirmed SARS-CoV-2 infection or an uninfected control (not recorded which). CDR3 DNA sequence: TGCGCCAGCAGCTTGCTCGGGGCCCAAGAGACCCAGTACTTC. Its translation: CASSLLGAQETQYF.